Each of the 22 T cell receptor beta chains below was sequenced from the same sample in a study of blood T cell repertoires in COVID-19. Some clones are missing from TCRdb's copy, which holds only in-frame ones; the method was immunoSEQ multiplex PCR. The table has some 240,000 clones, about 94% seen once. Sequencing input: peripheral blood. The receptor set was obtained from a man aged 55-75 years with COVID-19, enrolled during active disease.

The CDR3 nucleotides read TGTGCCAGCAGTACCCCGGGAGCCGAGCAGTACTTC. Translated, it gives CASSTPGAEQYF. This sequence joins TRBV27 and TRBJ2-7; a possible D gene is TRBD2 (6 bases). The length of the CDR3 is 12 residues. Deletions cut 5 bases from V and 6 bases from J, with 11 bases between. CDR1 and CDR2 from the germline V gene are MNHEY and SMNVEV (reference sequence).

The chain joins TRBV9 to TRBJ2-3; 13 bases fit TRBD2. Germline CDR1 SGDLS, CDR2 YYNGEE. CDR3 length equals 20 residues. V lost 2 bases to trimming and J lost 3 bases; unmatched junction nucleotides: 15. CDR3 loop: CASSVSLFGTSGAGTDTQYF. In DNA, the CDR3 is TGTGCCAGCAGCGTGTCCCTCTTCGGGACTAGCGGGGCGGGGACAGATACGCAGTATTTT.

The rearrangement joins TRBV30 to TRBJ1-5; the match to TRBD1 covers 8 bases. This CDR3 contains 15 residues. Germline trimming cut 1 base from V and 3 bases from J; bases unmatched to any gene: 5. Germline values: CDR1 GTSNPN, CDR2 SVGIG (reference sequence). The CDR3 protein is CAWSAGGQVNQPQHF. DNA for the CDR3: TGTGCCTGGAGTGCGGGGGGACAGGTCAATCAGCCCCAGCATTTT.

V gene TRBV5-1 combines with J gene TRBJ2-2, with a tentative D call TRBD2 (6 bases). The CDR3 has 13 amino acids. Germline V CDR1 and CDR2: SGHRS, YFSETQ. Between the trimmed V and J ends, which lost 3 bases and 6 bases, there was a span of 9 bases. The CDR3 loop reads CASSSGDAGELFF. The CDR3 region has the DNA TGCGCCAGCAGCTCGGGGGACGCCGGGGAGCTGTTTTTT.

This clone has only one observation. The J gene is TRBJ2-3, the V gene TRBV19; D is perhaps TRBD2 (6 bases). CDR1 LNHDA and CDR2 SQIVND come from the germline V gene (reference sequence). The CDR3 covers 15 residues. The V end was cut by 10 bases, the J end by 0 bases, with 17 bases between. CDR3 nucleotide sequence: TGTGCCACGCGGAGGGACGGGAGTAGCACAGATACGCAGTATTTT. Translating gives CATRRDGSSTDTQYF.

The chain links TRBV28 to TRBJ2-7; 7 nucleotides align to TRBD1. V was pared by 2 bases and J by 3 bases, with 4 bases of the junction left unmatched. Germline loops: CDR1 MDHEN, CDR2 SYDVKM. This CDR3 has 14 amino acids. CDR3 in DNA: TGTGCCAGCAGTTTAGAAGGGACAGTCTACGAGCAGTACTTC. This translates into CASSLEGTVYEQYF.

The V gene is TRBV9, the J gene TRBJ1-2, with D perhaps matching TRBD1 (6 bases). Looked up from germline, CDR1 is SGDLS and CDR2 is YYNGEE. V gave up 0 bases and J gave up 8 bases, with 14 bases separating them. This CDR3 has 14 amino acids. DNA of the CDR3: TGTGCCAGCAGCGTAGACAGGGAGGGGAACGGCTACACCTTC. Residues: CASSVDREGNGYTF.

The genes are TRBV7-6 and TRBJ2-1; 8 nucleotides agree with TRBD1. The ends lost 5 bases at V and 1 base at J; junction bases unmatched: 10. Germline loops: CDR1 SGHVS, CDR2 FNYEAQ. This CDR3 contains 17 residues. The CDR3 nucleotides read TGTGCCAGCAGCCGTAGGCCGACAGGGGTTTCCTACAATGAGCAGTTCTTC. This gives the protein CASSRRPTGVSYNEQFF.

CDR3 coding DNA: TGTGCCAGCAGTTTATCCAGGGTTGGTCAGCCCCAGCATTTT. Residues: CASSLSRVGQPQHF. The chain is built from TRBV27 and TRBJ1-5, with a weak D call TRBD1 (5 bases). Trimming took off 0 bases at V and 6 bases at J, with 9 bases between the two ends. In germline, CDR1 is MNHEY, CDR2 SMNVEV (reference sequence). The length of the CDR3 is 14 residues.

The chain uses TRBV3-1 (or the pseudogene TRBV3-2) and TRBJ1-5, with D perhaps matching TRBD1 (6 bases). Germline lookup yields CDR1 LGHDT and CDR2 YNNKEL (reference sequence). Trimming cost V 4 bases and J 11 bases, with 15 bases left between them. The CDR3 length is 13 residues. As DNA, the CDR3 is TGTGCCAGCAGCCTGTTGGGGGCCGCGGCCCAGCATTTT. Encoded protein: CASSLLGAAAQHF.

This chain connects TRBV4-1 to TRBJ1-6; D is unclear. V lost 4 bases, J lost 7 bases, and 29 bases lay in between. Germline CDR1 reads MGHRA; CDR2 reads YSYEKL. The CDR3 sequence is 20 residues long. This CDR3 reads CASSPKRWSGSGEGNSPLHF. CDR3 nucleotides: TGCGCCAGCAGCCCAAAGAGGTGGTCGGGTTCGGGAGAAGGCAATTCACCCCTCCACTTT.

V usage is TRBV5-1 and J usage is TRBJ1-2; D is perhaps TRBD1 (6 bases). CDR3 length: 14 amino acids. The germline V gene encodes CDR1 SGHRS and CDR2 YFSETQ. V lost 6 bases and J lost 6, with 18 bases in between. CDR3 protein: CASTLGGQYDGYTF. The DNA for the CDR3 is TGCGCCAGCACCCTCGGAGGACAGTACGATGGCTACACCTTC.

The genes are TRBV28 and TRBJ2-1; 7 bases fit TRBD2. Germline lookup yields CDR1 MDHEN and CDR2 SYDVKM. The junction had 3 bases not matched to a gene; V was cut back by 6 bases and J by 4 bases. The CDR3 runs 13 residues. The CDR3 nucleotides are TGTGCCAGCAGGCGGGAGAAGTACAATGAGCAGTTCTTC. Protein: CASRREKYNEQFF.

The rearrangement uses TRBV3-1 (or the pseudogene TRBV3-2) and TRBJ1-2; D gene unclear. V dropped 1 base and J dropped 2 bases, with 11 bases sitting between them. The germline V gene has CDR1 LGHDT and CDR2 YNNKEL (reference sequence). This CDR3 is built from 15 residues. CDR3 in amino acids: CASSQGGGSNYGYTF. In DNA, the CDR3 is TGTGCCAGCAGCCAAGGAGGAGGAAGCAACTATGGCTACACCTTC.

The chain combines TRBV25-1 with TRBJ2-1, with 12 positions matching TRBD2. The CDR3 sequence is 14 residues long. Germline-derived CDR1 and CDR2 are MGHDK and SYGVNS. J lost 5 bases, V lost 9 bases, and 5 bases had no gene match. The CDR3 protein is CASLGLAGNNEQFF. The CDR3 region has the DNA TGTGCCAGTCTTGGACTAGCGGGGAACAATGAGCAGTTCTTC. Full variable domain (outside the CDR3, taken from reference TRBV25-1 and TRBJ2-1): EADIYQTPRYLVIGTGKKITLECSQTMGHDKMYWYQQDPGMELHLIHYSYGVNSTEKGDLSSESTVSRIRTEHFPLTLESARPSHTSQYLCASLGLAGNNEQFFGPGTRLTVL.

CDR3 sequence reads: CAIESGGNYGYTF. The CDR3 DNA reads as TGTGCCATCGAATCGGGGGGAAACTATGGCTACACCTTC. The genes are TRBV12-3 or TRBV12-4 and TRBJ1-2, with D tentatively TRBD1 (5 bases). There are 13 residues in the CDR3. V was clipped by 10 bases and J by 2 bases, with 14 bases between them.

The chain is built from TRBV19 and TRBJ1-2; tentatively, D is TRBD1 (6 bases). The CDR3 loop spans 15 amino acids. Per germline, CDR1 LNHDA and CDR2 SQIVND (reference sequence). Trimming took 5 bases from V and 0 from J, leaving 13 bases between them. The CDR3 sequence: CASSASRGTNYGYTF. In DNA, the CDR3 is TGTGCCAGTAGTGCGAGCAGGGGTACTAACTATGGCTACACCTTC.

The genes are TRBV7-9 and TRBJ1-6, with unresolved D. The germline V gene has CDR1 SEHNR and CDR2 FQNEAQ (reference sequence). The CDR3 sequence is 17 residues long. The V gene lost 1 base and the J gene lost 0 bases, with 10 bases spanning the gap. The CDR3 bases are TGTGCCAGCAGCTTAGGTGGGCAGAGCTCCTATAATTCACCCCTCCACTTT. It translates to CASSLGGQSSYNSPLHF.

The CDR3 reads CASSSTDRSAYNEQFF. The CDR3 DNA follows: TGTGCCAGCAGTTCCACAGACAGGTCAGCCTACAATGAGCAGTTCTTC. V is TRBV6-5 and J is TRBJ2-1, with D tentatively TRBD1 (6 bases). Per germline, CDR1 MNHEY and CDR2 SVGAGI. The ends were cut back, 4 bases at V and 2 bases at J, with 15 bases in the middle. The CDR3 contains 16 residues.

The chain couples TRBV2 to TRBJ1-2; 10 bases line up with TRBD1. This CDR3 spans 16 amino acids. In germline, CDR1 is SNHLY, CDR2 FYNNEI. J gave up 6 bases and V 4 bases, and 11 bases lay outside the gene matches. The DNA for the CDR3 is TGTGCCAGCAGTGCCGGGACAGGGGATATAAGCCATGGCTACACCTTC. Its translation is CASSAGTGDISHGYTF.

The chain couples TRBV5-1 to TRBJ2-3; 7 positions match TRBD2. This CDR3 has 14 amino acids. V lost 4 bases to trimming and J lost 1 base; unmatched junction nucleotides: 3. Per the germline V gene, CDR1 is SGHRS and CDR2 is YFSETQ. This chain's CDR3 is CASSPAGRTDTQYF. The CDR3 DNA is TGCGCCAGCAGCCCAGCGGGACGCACAGATACGCAGTATTTT.

This clone was picked up one time. This chain joins TRBV3-1 (or the pseudogene TRBV3-2) and TRBJ2-1; perhaps TRBD1 as D (6 bases). Trimming pared 6 bases from V and 7 bases from J, leaving 10 bases between. CDR1 LGHDT and CDR2 YNNKEL come from the germline V gene (reference sequence). CDR3 length: 12 amino acids. Here the CDR3 DNA reads TGTGCCAGCAGACAGGGTAGGAATGAGCAGTTCTTC. It yields the protein CASRQGRNEQFF.